A single sample is the source of the 11 T cell receptor beta chains below, sequenced in a study of T cells in Graves' hyperthyroidism and ophthalmopathy (dated by TCRdb to 2018 to 2020). The protocol used for the library was multiplex PCR. These reads were obtained on an Illumina HiSeq 2000. TCR beta CDR3 regions were amplified from RNA transcripts. For the first round of RT-PCR on the TCR CDR3, the HTBI primer set was used together with the Qiagen OneStep RT-PCR kit. In-frame beta chains were kept once TCRdb had trimmed the public reads at Q25 with fastp and called clones with MiXCR. Each entry is one CDR3 protein sequence, shown with its most common DNA and genes. The sample records almost 600,000 distinct CDR3 sequences, around 42% of which are singletons. The leading ten clones occupy approximately 7.5% of the sample. The sample comprised peripheral blood or thyroid tissue (not recorded which). The receptors originated from a woman aged 18-29 years with Graves' hyperthyroidism.

In its sample, this clonotype was seen many times. The chain employs TRBV24-1 and TRBJ2-1, with D unresolved. CDR1 is KGHDR, CDR2 SFDVKD, per germline. Trimming stripped 3 bases from V and 5 bases from J, with 1 base between. This CDR3 region has 11 residues. CDR3 sequence (DNA): TGTGCCACCAGTGATGACAATGAGCAGTTCTTC. Protein sequence: CATSDDNEQFF.

This clonotype was detected a few times. The gene calls are TRBV29-1 and TRBJ2-1, with 8 bases fitting TRBD1. V was clipped by 0 bases and J by 4 bases; unmatched bases: 2. The CDR3 is made up of 14 amino acids. Looked up from germline, CDR1 is SQVTM and CDR2 is ANQGSEA. The CDR3 sequence: CSVEDRDRYNEQFF. The CDR3 nucleotides are TGCAGCGTTGAAGATCGGGACAGGTACAATGAGCAGTTCTTC.

The gene calls are TRBV29-1 and TRBJ2-2, with D possibly being TRBD1 (6 bases). The CDR3 runs 14 residues. The V gene lost 3 bases and the J gene lost 7 bases, with 15 bases spanning the gap. The germline CDR1 and CDR2 sequences are SQVTM and ANQGSEA. CDR3 in DNA: TGCAGCGTTGAGGAGCAGGGGCGAGGCGGGGAGCTGTTTTTT. It is translated as CSVEEQGRGGELFF.

This clonotype was seen at least ten times. The chain is built from TRBV10-3 and TRBJ1-5, with a tentative D call TRBD1 (5 bases). The CDR3 contains 14 residues. Germline values: CDR1 ENHRY, CDR2 SYGVKD. Deletions cut 9 bases from V and 7 bases from J, with 19 bases between. CDR3 residues: CAIGDPSGAQPQHF. The CDR3 DNA reads as TGTGCCATTGGGGATCCCAGCGGGGCCCAGCCCCAGCATTTT.

On this clonotype: Compared with germline, one end of the junction differs, possibly owing to a read error. V and J are TRBV24-1 and TRBJ2-2, with TRBD2 as a possible D gene (5 bases). From germline, CDR1 is KGHDR and CDR2 SFDVKD. This CDR3 has 23 amino acids. The CDR3 protein is CAISDLPFPRSQRSGMNTGELFF. CDR3 bases: TGTGCCATCAGTGATTTGCCCTTCCCCAGGAGCCAAAGGTCCGGGATGAACACCGGGGAGCTGTTTTTT.

The CDR3 DNA reads TGCAGTGCTAAAGCGGGAGGGCCGGACAATGAGACCCAGTACTTC. Its protein is CSAKAGGPDNETQYF. The chain has TRBV20-1 and TRBJ2-5; TRBD2 aligns across 10 bases. Trimming at V came to 4 bases and at J to 5 bases, leaving 10 bases not matched to a gene. There are 15 residues in the CDR3. Germline CDR1 and CDR2: DFQATT and SNEGSKA (reference sequence).

This clonotype was counted at least ten times. This chain links TRBV29-1 with TRBJ2-7; D not certain. V lost 3 bases and J lost 5, with 8 bases in between. The germline gives CDR1 SQVTM, CDR2 ANQGSEA. The CDR3 length is 11 residues. The CDR3 DNA follows: TGCAGCGTTGACAGTTCCCACGAGCAGTACTTC. Its protein product is CSVDSSHEQYF.

With regard to this clonotype: Because the CDR3 is missing its conserved closing phenylalanine or tryptophan, this is likely a read error. The V and J genes are TRBV2 and TRBJ2-5, with a weak D call TRBD1 (5 bases). Germline CDR1 SNHLY, CDR2 FYNNEI. Between the trimmed V and J ends, which lost 6 bases and 4 bases, there was a span of 12 bases. This CDR3 is 13 amino acids long. The CDR3 sequence is CASSDDRRETQYL. The CDR3 coding sequence is TGTGCCAGCAGCGATGACAGACGAGAGACCCAGTACCTC.

This clonotype turned up a few times. The chain couples TRBV24-1 to TRBJ2-5; 7 bases align to TRBD1. This CDR3 is built from 15 residues. CDR1 KGHDR and CDR2 SFDVKD come from the germline V gene. V shed 5 bases, J shed 5 bases, and the junction held 10 bases outside the gene matches. The CDR3 bases are TGTGCCACCAGTGCAAGGGGACAGAAGTCGGAGACCCAGTACTTC. Encoded protein: CATSARGQKSETQYF.

This clonotype has only one observation. The chain carries TRBV20-1 and TRBJ2-1; no reliable D call. The germline V gene encodes CDR1 DFQATT and CDR2 SNEGSKA (reference sequence). This CDR3 region has 13 residues. V shed 3 bases and J shed 3 bases, with 9 bases lying between them. In nucleotides, the CDR3 is TGCAGTGCTAGTAAGAACAGCTACAATGAGCAGTTCTTC. Translation gives CSASKNSYNEQFF.

V and J are TRBV11-1 and TRBJ1-5; tentative D call: TRBD1 (5 bases). The germline V and J ends were trimmed by 6 bases and 14 bases, with 17 bases remaining between them. Germline lookup yields CDR1 SGHAT and CDR2 FQDESV (reference sequence). The CDR3 totals 12 residues. The CDR3 nucleotides are TGTGCCAGCAGGTTCGGGGGAGTCAATGAGCATTTT. Amino acid sequence: CASRFGGVNEHF.